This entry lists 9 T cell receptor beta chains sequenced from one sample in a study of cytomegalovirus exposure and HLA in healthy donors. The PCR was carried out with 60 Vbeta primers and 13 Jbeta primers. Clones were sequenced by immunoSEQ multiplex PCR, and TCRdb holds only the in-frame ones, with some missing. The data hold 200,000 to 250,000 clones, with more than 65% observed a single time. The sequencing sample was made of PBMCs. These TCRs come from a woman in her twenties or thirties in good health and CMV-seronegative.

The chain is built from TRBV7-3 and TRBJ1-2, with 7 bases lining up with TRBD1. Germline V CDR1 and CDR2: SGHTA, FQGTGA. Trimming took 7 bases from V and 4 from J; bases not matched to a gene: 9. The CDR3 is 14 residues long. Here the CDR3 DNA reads TGTGCCAGCAACCCTTCCGGGACAGTCTATGGCTACACCTTC. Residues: CASNPSGTVYGYTF.

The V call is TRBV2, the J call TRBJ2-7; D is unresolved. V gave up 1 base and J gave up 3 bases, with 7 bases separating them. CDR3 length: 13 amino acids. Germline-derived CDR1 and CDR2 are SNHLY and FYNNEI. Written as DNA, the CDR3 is TGTGCCAGCAGTGAAGAACAGTTCTACGAGCAGTACTTC. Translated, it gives CASSEEQFYEQYF.

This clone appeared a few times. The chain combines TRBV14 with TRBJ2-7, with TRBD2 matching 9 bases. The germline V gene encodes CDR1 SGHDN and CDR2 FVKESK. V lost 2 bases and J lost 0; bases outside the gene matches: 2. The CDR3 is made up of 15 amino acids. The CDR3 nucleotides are TGTGCCAGCAGCCAAACGGGACTAGCCTCCTACGAGCAGTACTTC. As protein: CASSQTGLASYEQYF.

The CDR3 nucleotides read TGTGCCAGCAGCCCCCCCAGGGAGAACACTGAAGCTTTCTTT. Residues: CASSPPRENTEAFF. V gene TRBV7-9 combines with J gene TRBJ1-1; tentatively, D is TRBD1 (5 bases). The CDR3 has 14 residues. Per the germline V gene, CDR1 is SEHNR and CDR2 is FQNEAQ (reference sequence). Trimming pared 5 bases from V and 1 base from J, leaving 11 bases between.

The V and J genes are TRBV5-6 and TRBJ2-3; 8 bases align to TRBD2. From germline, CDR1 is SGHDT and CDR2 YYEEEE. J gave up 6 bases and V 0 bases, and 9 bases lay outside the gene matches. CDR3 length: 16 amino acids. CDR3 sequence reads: CASSLGSSGARDTQYF. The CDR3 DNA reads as TGTGCCAGCAGCTTGGGAAGTAGCGGGGCGCGGGATACGCAGTATTTT.

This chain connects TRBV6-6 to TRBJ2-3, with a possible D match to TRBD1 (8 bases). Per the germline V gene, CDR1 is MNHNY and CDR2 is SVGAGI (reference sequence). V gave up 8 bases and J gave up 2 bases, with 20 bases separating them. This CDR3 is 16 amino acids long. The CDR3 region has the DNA TGTGCCAGCCTTCCAGCGGGGACAGGACCCACAGATACGCAGTATTTT. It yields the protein CASLPAGTGPTDTQYF.

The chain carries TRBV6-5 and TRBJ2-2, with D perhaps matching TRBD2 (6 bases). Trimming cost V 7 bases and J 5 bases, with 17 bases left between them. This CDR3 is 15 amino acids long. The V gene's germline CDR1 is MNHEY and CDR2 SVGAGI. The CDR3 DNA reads TGTGCCAGCAAGGGCCTCGGGAGTTTGACCGGGGAGCTGTTTTTT. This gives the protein CASKGLGSLTGELFF.

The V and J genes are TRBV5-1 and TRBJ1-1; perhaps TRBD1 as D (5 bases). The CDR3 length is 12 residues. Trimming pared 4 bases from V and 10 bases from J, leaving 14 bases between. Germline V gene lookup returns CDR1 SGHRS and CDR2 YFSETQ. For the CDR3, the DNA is TGCGCCAGCAGCACCGGGGGGGGGAGAGCTTTCTTT. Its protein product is CASSTGGGRAFF.

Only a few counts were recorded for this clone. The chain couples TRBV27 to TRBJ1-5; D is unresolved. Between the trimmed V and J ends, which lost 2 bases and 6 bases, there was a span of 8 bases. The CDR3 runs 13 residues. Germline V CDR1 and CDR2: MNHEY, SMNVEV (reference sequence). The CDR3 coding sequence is TGTGCCAGCAGTTTAAGCTCCTCTCAGCCCCAGCATTTT. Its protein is CASSLSSSQPQHF.